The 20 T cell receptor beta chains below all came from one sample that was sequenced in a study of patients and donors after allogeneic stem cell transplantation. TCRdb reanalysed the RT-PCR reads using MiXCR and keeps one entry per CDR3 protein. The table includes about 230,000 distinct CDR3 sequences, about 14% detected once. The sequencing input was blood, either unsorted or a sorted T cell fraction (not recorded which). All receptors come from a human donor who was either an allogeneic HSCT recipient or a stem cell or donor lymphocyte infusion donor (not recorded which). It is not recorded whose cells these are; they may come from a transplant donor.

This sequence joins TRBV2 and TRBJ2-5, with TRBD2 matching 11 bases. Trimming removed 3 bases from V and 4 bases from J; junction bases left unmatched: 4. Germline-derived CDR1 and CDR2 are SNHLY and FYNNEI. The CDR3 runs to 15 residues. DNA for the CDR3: TGTGCCAGCAGTGAGGTCGGACTAGCGGGAGAGACCCAGTACTTC. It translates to CASSEVGLAGETQYF. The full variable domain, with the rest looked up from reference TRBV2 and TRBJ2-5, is EPEVTQTPSHQVTQMGQEVILRCVPISNHLYFYWYRQILGQKVEFLVSFYNNEISEKSEIFDDQFSVERPDGSNFTLKIRSTKLEDSAMYFCASSEVGLAGETQYFGPGTRLLVL.

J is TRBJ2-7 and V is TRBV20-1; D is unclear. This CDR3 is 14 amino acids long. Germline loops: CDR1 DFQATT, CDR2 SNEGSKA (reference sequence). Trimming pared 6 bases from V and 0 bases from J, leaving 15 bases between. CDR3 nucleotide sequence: TGCAGTGCCCGCAAGCAGGCTCGCTCCTACGAGCAGTACTTC. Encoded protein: CSARKQARSYEQYF.

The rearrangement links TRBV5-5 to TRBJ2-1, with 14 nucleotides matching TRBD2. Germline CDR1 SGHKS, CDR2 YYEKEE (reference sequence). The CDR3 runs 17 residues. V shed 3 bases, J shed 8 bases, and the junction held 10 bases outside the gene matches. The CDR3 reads CASSSGLAGGRGDEQFF. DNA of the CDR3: TGTGCCAGCAGCTCTGGACTAGCGGGGGGCCGAGGGGATGAGCAGTTCTTC.

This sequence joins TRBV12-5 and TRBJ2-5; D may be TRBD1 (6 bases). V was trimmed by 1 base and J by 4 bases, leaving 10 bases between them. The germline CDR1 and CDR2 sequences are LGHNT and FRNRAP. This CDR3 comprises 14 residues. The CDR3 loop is CASGLGVQGETQYF. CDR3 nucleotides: TGTGCTAGTGGTTTGGGGGTACAGGGAGAGACCCAGTACTTC. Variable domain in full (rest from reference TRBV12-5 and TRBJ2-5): DARVTQTPRHKVTEMGQEVTMRCQPILGHNTVFWYRQTMMQGLELLAYFRNRAPLDDSGMPKDRFSAEMPDATLATLKIQPSEPRDSAVYFCASGLGVQGETQYFGPGTRLLVL.

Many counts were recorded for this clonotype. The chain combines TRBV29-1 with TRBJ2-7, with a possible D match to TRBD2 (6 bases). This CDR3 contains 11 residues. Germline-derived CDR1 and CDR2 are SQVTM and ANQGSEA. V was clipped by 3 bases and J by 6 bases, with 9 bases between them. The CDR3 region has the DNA TGCAGCGTTGACTCCGGGGGCGAGCAGTACTTC. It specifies CSVDSGGEQYF.

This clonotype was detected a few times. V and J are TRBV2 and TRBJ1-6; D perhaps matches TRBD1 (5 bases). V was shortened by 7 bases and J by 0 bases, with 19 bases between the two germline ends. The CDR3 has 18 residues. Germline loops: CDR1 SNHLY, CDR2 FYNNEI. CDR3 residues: CASMSRHGGSSYNSPLHF. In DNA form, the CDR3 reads TGTGCCAGCATGTCGCGCCACGGGGGTAGCTCCTATAATTCACCCCTCCACTTT.

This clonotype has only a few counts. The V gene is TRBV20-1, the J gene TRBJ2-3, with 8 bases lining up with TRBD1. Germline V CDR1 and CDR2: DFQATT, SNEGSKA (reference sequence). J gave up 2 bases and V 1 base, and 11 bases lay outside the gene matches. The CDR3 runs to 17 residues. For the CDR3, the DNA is TGCAGTGCTAGAGCTCGTGGCCGGGACAGGTTCACAGATACGCAGTATTTT. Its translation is CSARARGRDRFTDTQYF.

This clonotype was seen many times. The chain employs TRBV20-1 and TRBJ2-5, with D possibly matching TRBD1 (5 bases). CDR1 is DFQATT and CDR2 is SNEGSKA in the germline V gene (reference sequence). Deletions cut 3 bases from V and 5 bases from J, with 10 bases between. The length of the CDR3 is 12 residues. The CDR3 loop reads CSARVQAETQYF. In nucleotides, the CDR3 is TGCAGTGCTAGGGTACAGGCGGAGACCCAGTACTTC.

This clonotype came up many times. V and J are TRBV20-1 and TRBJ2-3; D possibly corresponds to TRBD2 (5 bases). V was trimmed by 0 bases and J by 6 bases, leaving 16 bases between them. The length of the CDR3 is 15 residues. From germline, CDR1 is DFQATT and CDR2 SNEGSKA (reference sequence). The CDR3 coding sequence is TGCAGTGCTAGAGAGTGGCGGGCCCGCAGGGATACGCAGTATTTT. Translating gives CSAREWRARRDTQYF.

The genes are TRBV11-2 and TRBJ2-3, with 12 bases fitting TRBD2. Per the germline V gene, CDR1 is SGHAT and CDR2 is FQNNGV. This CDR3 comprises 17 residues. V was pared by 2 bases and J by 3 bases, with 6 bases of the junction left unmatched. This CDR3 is CASSLLAGGIGTDTQYF. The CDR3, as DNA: TGTGCCAGCAGCTTACTAGCGGGAGGGATCGGGACAGATACGCAGTATTTT.

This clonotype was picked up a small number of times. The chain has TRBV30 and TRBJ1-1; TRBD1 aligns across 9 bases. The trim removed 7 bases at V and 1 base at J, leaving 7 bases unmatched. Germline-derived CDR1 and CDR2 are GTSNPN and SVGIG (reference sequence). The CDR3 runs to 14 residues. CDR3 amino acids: CAYLTGGRNTEAFF. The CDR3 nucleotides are TGTGCCTATCTGACAGGGGGACGGAACACTGAAGCTTTCTTT.

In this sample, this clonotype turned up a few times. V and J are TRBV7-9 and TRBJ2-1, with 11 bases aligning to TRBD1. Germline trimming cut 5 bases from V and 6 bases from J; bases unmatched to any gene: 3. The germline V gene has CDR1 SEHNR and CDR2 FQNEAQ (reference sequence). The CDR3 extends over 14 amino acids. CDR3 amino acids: CASSPGQGGNEQFF. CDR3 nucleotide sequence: TGTGCCAGCAGCCCGGGACAGGGGGGCAATGAGCAGTTCTTC.

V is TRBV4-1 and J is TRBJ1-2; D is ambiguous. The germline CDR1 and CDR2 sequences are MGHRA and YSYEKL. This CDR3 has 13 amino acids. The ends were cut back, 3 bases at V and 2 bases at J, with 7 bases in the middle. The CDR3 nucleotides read TGCGCCAGCAGCCATCCAAGGAACTATGGCTACACCTTC. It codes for CASSHPRNYGYTF.

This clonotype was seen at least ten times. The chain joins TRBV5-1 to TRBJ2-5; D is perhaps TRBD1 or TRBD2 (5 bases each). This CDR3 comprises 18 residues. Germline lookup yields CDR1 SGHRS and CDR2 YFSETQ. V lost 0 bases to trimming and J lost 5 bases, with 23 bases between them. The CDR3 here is CASSLAFGTPTLRETQYF. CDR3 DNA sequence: TGCGCCAGCAGCTTGGCCTTCGGGACCCCTACCCTCCGGGAGACCCAGTACTTC.

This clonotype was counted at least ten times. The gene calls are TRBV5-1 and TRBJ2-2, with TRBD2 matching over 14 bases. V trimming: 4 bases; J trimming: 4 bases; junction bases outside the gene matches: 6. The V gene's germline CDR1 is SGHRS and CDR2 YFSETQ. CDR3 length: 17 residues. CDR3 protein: CASSPGTSGSRTGELFF. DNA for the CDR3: TGCGCCAGCAGCCCTGGGACTAGCGGGAGTCGCACCGGGGAGCTGTTTTTT. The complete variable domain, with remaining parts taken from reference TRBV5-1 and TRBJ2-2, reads KAGVTQTPRYLIKTRGQQVTLSCSPISGHRSVSWYQQTPGQGLQFLFEYFSETQRNKGNFPGRFSGRQFSNSRSEMNVSTLELGDSALYLCASSPGTSGSRTGELFFGEGSRLTVL.

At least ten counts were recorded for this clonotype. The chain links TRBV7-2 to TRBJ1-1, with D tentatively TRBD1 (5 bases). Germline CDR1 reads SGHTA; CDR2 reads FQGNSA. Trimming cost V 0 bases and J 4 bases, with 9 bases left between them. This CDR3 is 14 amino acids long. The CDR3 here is CASSLAGVATEAFF. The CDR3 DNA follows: TGTGCCAGCAGCTTAGCGGGGGTCGCCACTGAAGCTTTCTTT.

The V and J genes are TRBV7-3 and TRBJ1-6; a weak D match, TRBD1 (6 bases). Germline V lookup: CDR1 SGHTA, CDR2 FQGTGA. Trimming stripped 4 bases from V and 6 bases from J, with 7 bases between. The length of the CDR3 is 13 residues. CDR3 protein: CASSSGANSPLHF. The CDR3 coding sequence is TGTGCCAGCAGCTCAGGGGCTAATTCACCCCTCCACTTT.

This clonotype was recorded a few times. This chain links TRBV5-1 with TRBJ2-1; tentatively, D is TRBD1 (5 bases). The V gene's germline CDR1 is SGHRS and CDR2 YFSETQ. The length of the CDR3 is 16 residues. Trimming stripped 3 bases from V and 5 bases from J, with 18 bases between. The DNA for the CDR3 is TGCGCCAGCAGCTGGAGAGGCAGGGCCACCGACAATGAGCAGTTCTTC. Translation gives CASSWRGRATDNEQFF.

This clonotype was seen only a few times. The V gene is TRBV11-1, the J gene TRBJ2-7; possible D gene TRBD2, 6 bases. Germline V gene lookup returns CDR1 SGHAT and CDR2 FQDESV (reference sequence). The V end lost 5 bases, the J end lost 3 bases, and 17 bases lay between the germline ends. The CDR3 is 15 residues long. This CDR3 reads CASSHRGSQIYEQYF. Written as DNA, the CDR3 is TGTGCCAGCAGCCATCGGGGGAGCCAGATCTACGAGCAGTACTTC. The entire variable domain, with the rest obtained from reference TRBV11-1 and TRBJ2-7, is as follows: EAEVAQSPRYKITEKSQAVAFWCDPISGHATLYWYRQILGQGPELLVQFQDESVVDDSQLPKDRFSAERLKGVDSTLKIQPAELGDSAMYLCASSHRGSQIYEQYFGPGTRLTVT.

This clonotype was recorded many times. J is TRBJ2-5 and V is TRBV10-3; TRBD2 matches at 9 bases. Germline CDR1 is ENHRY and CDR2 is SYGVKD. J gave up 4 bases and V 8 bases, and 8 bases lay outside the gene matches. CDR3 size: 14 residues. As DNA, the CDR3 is TGTGCCATCGGGGCGGGGGGGCCCTCAGAGACCCAGTACTTC. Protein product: CAIGAGGPSETQYF.